This is a list of T cell receptor beta chains from one sample in a study of Ad26.COV2.S vaccination and SARS-CoV-2 variants. Data came from immunoSEQ multiplex PCR; TCRdb stores just in-frame clones and leaves some out. The sample carries around 300,000 clones, roughly 89% recorded once. This material consisted of peripheral blood, taken in a trial of Ad26.COV2.S vaccine versus placebo. These receptors all stem from a person between 18 and 65 years old who received the Ad26.COV2.S COVID-19 vaccine or a placebo. The CDR3 runs from the conserved cysteine through the conserved F or W. Each record gives: J gene, D gene, clone size, V gene, CDR3 protein, CDR3 DNA. The D gene is left open where the match is weak. Some rows have no size entry. The others give once, few or many, or a class for an expanded clone.

J: TRBJ2-1
D: TRBD2
size: NA
V: TRBV27
CDR3: CASSTLRGVSYNEQFF
DNA: TGTGCCAGCAGCACACTTCGGGGGGTCTCCTACAATGAGCAGTTCTTC

J: TRBJ2-1
D: NA
size: NA
V: TRBV11-2
CDR3: CASSLLGHNEQFF
DNA: TGTGCCAGCAGCTTACTGGGGCACAATGAGCAGTTCTTC

J: TRBJ2-2
D: NA
size: NA
V: TRBV10-1
CDR3: CASSDNPNTGELFF
DNA: TGCGCCAGCAGTGACAACCCGAACACCGGGGAGCTGTTTTTT

J: TRBJ1-5
D: NA
size: once
V: TRBV10-3
CDR3: CAISESNQPQHF
DNA: TGTGCCATCAGTGAATCCAATCAGCCCCAGCATTTT

J: TRBJ2-7
D: TRBD2
size: NA
V: TRBV15
CDR3: CATSRTGLASEQYF
DNA: TGTGCCACCAGCAGAACGGGACTAGCTAGCGAGCAGTACTTC

J: TRBJ2-1
D: TRBD1
size: NA
V: TRBV28
CDR3: CASTTGGYNEQFF
DNA: TGTGCCAGCACGACAGGGGGTTACAATGAGCAGTTCTTC

J: TRBJ2-5
D: NA
size: NA
V: TRBV9
CDR3: CASSAPRGSGQETQYF
DNA: TGTGCCAGCAGCGCTCCCAGGGGTAGCGGCCAAGAGACCCAGTACTTC

J: TRBJ2-1
D: TRBD2
size: NA
V: TRBV3-1/TRBV3-2
CDR3: CASVRFGTSFNEQFF
DNA: TGTGCCAGCGTAAGGTTCGGGACTAGCTTCAATGAGCAGTTCTTC

J: TRBJ2-7
D: TRBD2
size: NA
V: TRBV4-3
CDR3: CASSQEVAGEAYEQYF
DNA: TGCGCCAGCAGCCAAGAGGTAGCGGGGGAGGCCTACGAGCAGTACTTC

J: TRBJ1-2
D: NA
size: NA
V: TRBV11-2
CDR3: CASSLLGLYGYTF
DNA: TGTGCCAGCAGCTTACTCGGCCTCTATGGCTACACCTTC

J: TRBJ2-2
D: NA
size: NA
V: TRBV12-3/TRBV12-4
CDR3: CASSLAATGELFF
DNA: TGTGCCAGCAGTTTAGCCGCGACCGGGGAGCTGTTTTTT

J: TRBJ1-5
D: TRBD1
size: NA
V: TRBV7-9
CDR3: CASSPTGTDQPQHF
DNA: TGTGCCAGCAGCCCGACAGGGACGGATCAGCCCCAGCATTTT

J: TRBJ1-1
D: NA
size: NA
V: TRBV5-5
CDR3: CASSPLLGATEAFF
DNA: TGTGCCAGCAGCCCCCTTTTGGGGGCGACTGAAGCTTTCTTT

J: TRBJ1-4
D: NA
size: NA
V: TRBV7-9
CDR3: CASSSDSLYEKLFF
DNA: TGTGCCAGCAGCTCGGACAGTCTGTACGAAAAACTGTTTTTT

J: TRBJ2-1
D: NA
size: once
V: TRBV19
CDR3: CASSIGTGYNEQFF
DNA: TGTGCCAGTAGTATTGGGACGGGCTACAATGAGCAGTTCTTC

J: TRBJ2-7
D: TRBD2
size: NA
V: TRBV29-1
CDR3: CSAGLAGFGNEQYF
DNA: TGCAGCGCAGGACTAGCGGGTTTCGGCAACGAGCAGTACTTC

J: TRBJ2-1
D: NA
size: NA
V: TRBV5-5
CDR3: CASSLERTDYNEQFF
DNA: TGTGCCAGCAGCTTGGAACGGACGGATTACAATGAGCAGTTCTTC

J: TRBJ2-5
D: TRBD2
size: NA
V: TRBV5-1
CDR3: CASSGRGGPEKETQYF
DNA: TGCGCCAGCAGCGGGCGGGGGGGTCCAGAAAAAGAGACCCAGTACTTC

J: TRBJ1-4
D: NA
size: NA
V: TRBV27
CDR3: CASSLSRGAGDIEKLFF
DNA: TGTGCCAGCAGTTTATCGAGGGGGGCTGGTGACATTGAAAAACTGTTTTTT

J: TRBJ2-2
D: TRBD1
size: NA
V: TRBV4-2
CDR3: CASSQAQGDPNTGELFF
DNA: TGTGCCAGCAGCCAAGCTCAGGGGGATCCGAACACCGGGGAGCTGTTTTTT

J: TRBJ2-1
D: TRBD2
size: NA
V: TRBV7-8
CDR3: CASSFVAGGSSYNEQFF
DNA: TGTGCCAGCAGCTTCGTTGCGGGAGGGAGCTCCTACAATGAGCAGTTCTTC

J: TRBJ2-5
D: TRBD2
size: NA
V: TRBV24-1
CDR3: CATSEGTSGEETQYF
DNA: TGTGCCACCAGTGAGGGGACTAGCGGGGAAGAGACCCAGTACTTC

J: TRBJ1-2
D: NA
size: NA
V: TRBV5-6
CDR3: CASSLEPAYGYTF
DNA: TGTGCCAGCAGCTTAGAGCCCGCTTACGGCTACACCTTC

J: TRBJ2-2
D: TRBD2
size: NA
V: TRBV2
CDR3: CASRELAGVPGELFF
DNA: TGTGCCAGCAGGGAATTAGCGGGAGTCCCCGGGGAGCTGTTTTTT

J: TRBJ1-1
D: NA
size: NA
V: TRBV5-4
CDR3: CASRTDPNTDHYEAFF
DNA: TGTGCCAGCAGAACGGACCCGAACACTGACCATTACGAAGCTTTCTTT

J: TRBJ2-1
D: TRBD2
size: once
V: TRBV19
CDR3: CASSVVASGSLGNEQFF
DNA: TGTGCCAGTAGTGTGGTCGCTAGCGGGAGTCTTGGCAATGAGCAGTTCTTC

J: TRBJ2-7
D: TRBD1
size: NA
V: TRBV7-9
CDR3: CASSFGTGIEQYF
DNA: TGTGCCAGCAGCTTCGGGACAGGGATAGAGCAGTACTTC

J: TRBJ2-5
D: NA
size: NA
V: TRBV14
CDR3: CASSQDLARKETQYF
DNA: TGTGCCAGCAGCCAAGATCTAGCGAGGAAGGAGACCCAGTACTTC

J: TRBJ2-6
D: NA
size: NA
V: TRBV7-6
CDR3: CASKANSGANVLTF
DNA: TGTGCCAGCAAGGCGAACTCTGGGGCCAACGTCCTGACTTTC

J: TRBJ1-1
D: NA
size: NA
V: TRBV5-1
CDR3: CASSLIGGANTEAFF
DNA: TGCGCCAGCAGCCTGATAGGGGGAGCGAACACTGAAGCTTTCTTT

J: TRBJ1-2
D: TRBD1
size: NA
V: TRBV4-1
CDR3: CASSQAMGQGHYGYTF
DNA: TGCGCCAGCAGCCAAGCTATGGGACAGGGACACTATGGCTACACCTTC

J: TRBJ1-2
D: NA
size: NA
V: TRBV5-1
CDR3: CASSVGGLQLNYGYTF
DNA: TGCGCCAGCAGCGTAGGAGGTCTCCAGCTGAACTATGGCTACACCTTC

J: TRBJ2-1
D: TRBD1
size: NA
V: TRBV13
CDR3: CASSFGSGGNEQFF
DNA: TGTGCCAGCAGCTTCGGTTCAGGGGGCAATGAGCAGTTCTTC

J: TRBJ1-3
D: NA
size: NA
V: TRBV19
CDR3: CASSLNGGDSGNTIYF
DNA: TGTGCCAGTAGTTTAAACGGCGGTGACTCTGGAAACACCATATATTTT

J: TRBJ2-7
D: TRBD1
size: NA
V: TRBV6-5
CDR3: CASSQGTVRYEQYF
DNA: TGTGCCAGCAGTCAGGGGACAGTCCGCTACGAGCAGTACTTC

J: TRBJ1-2
D: TRBD1
size: once
V: TRBV13
CDR3: CASSLGPGTAMRGYTF
DNA: TGTGCCAGCAGCTTAGGCCCCGGGACAGCTATGCGGGGCTACACCTTC

J: TRBJ1-2
D: NA
size: NA
V: TRBV20-1
CDR3: CSARSGYGYTF
DNA: TGCAGTGCTAGATCCGGGTATGGCTACACCTTC

J: TRBJ1-1
D: NA
size: once
V: TRBV19
CDR3: CASSIGTGLTEAFF
DNA: TGTGCCAGTAGTATAGGTACAGGGCTTACTGAAGCTTTCTTT

J: TRBJ2-7
D: NA
size: few
V: TRBV4-1
CDR3: CASSQQGISYEQYF
DNA: TGCGCCAGCAGCCAACAGGGGATTTCCTACGAGCAGTACTTC

J: TRBJ2-7
D: TRBD2
size: NA
V: TRBV3-1/TRBV3-2
CDR3: CASSQEVAGGPVEQYF
DNA: TGTGCCAGCAGCCAAGAGGTGGCGGGAGGGCCCGTCGAGCAGTACTTC

J: TRBJ1-3
D: TRBD1
size: NA
V: TRBV6-6
CDR3: CASCPGQSSGNTIYF
DNA: TGTGCCAGCTGCCCGGGACAGAGCTCTGGAAACACCATATATTTT

J: TRBJ2-7
D: NA
size: NA
V: TRBV12-2
CDR3: CASRLFLAGGYEQYF
DNA: TGTGCAAGTCGCTTATTTCTAGCGGGAGGCTACGAGCAGTACTTC

J: TRBJ1-3
D: TRBD1
size: NA
V: TRBV3-1/TRBV3-2
CDR3: CASSQLRTGGSGNTIYF
DNA: TGTGCCAGCAGCCAACTGAGGACAGGTGGCTCTGGAAACACCATATATTTT

J: TRBJ2-7
D: NA
size: NA
V: TRBV20-1
CDR3: CSASIGNRGAYEQYF
DNA: TGCAGTGCTAGTATAGGGAATCGGGGAGCATACGAGCAGTACTTC

J: TRBJ1-3
D: NA
size: NA
V: TRBV7-7
CDR3: CASSTSYYHSGNTIYF
DNA: TGTGCCAGCAGCACGAGTTATTATCACTCTGGAAACACCATATATTTT

J: TRBJ1-1
D: NA
size: once
V: TRBV7-2
CDR3: CASRQAGTFGPTEAFF
DNA: TGTGCCAGCAGACAGGCCGGGACATTTGGACCCACTGAAGCTTTCTTT

J: TRBJ2-2
D: NA
size: NA
V: TRBV19
CDR3: CASSISGFYTGELFF
DNA: TGTGCCAGTAGTATCTCAGGGTTCTACACCGGGGAGCTGTTTTTT

J: TRBJ1-2
D: NA
size: NA
V: TRBV21-1
CDR3: CASSLGQGDGYTF
DNA: TGTGCCAGCAGCTTGGGACAGGGCGATGGCTACACCTTC

J: TRBJ1-1
D: TRBD1
size: NA
V: TRBV5-4
CDR3: CASSKTGSTEAFF
DNA: TGTGCCAGCAGCAAGACAGGGTCCACTGAAGCTTTCTTT

J: TRBJ1-1
D: NA
size: NA
V: TRBV28
CDR3: CASTRQLNTEAFF
DNA: TGTGCCAGCACTCGGCAGCTGAACACTGAAGCTTTCTTT

J: TRBJ2-2
D: TRBD2
size: NA
V: TRBV19
CDR3: CASSPILAGGPSLFF
DNA: TGTGCCAGTAGTCCAATACTAGCGGGAGGGCCCTCGCTGTTTTTT

J: TRBJ2-7
D: NA
size: few
V: TRBV14
CDR3: CASSQDGGMFSYEQYF
DNA: TGTGCCAGCAGCCAAGATGGGGGGATGTTCTCCTACGAGCAGTACTTC

J: TRBJ2-1
D: NA
size: NA
V: TRBV15
CDR3: CATSTEDGAPYNEQFF
DNA: TGTGCCACCAGCACAGAAGACGGGGCCCCCTACAATGAGCAGTTCTTC

J: TRBJ2-7
D: NA
size: NA
V: TRBV10-2
CDR3: CASSESNWARRGYEQYF
DNA: TGCGCCAGCAGTGAGTCGAATTGGGCTAGAAGGGGCTACGAGCAGTACTTC

J: TRBJ2-3
D: NA
size: NA
V: TRBV15
CDR3: CATSREGHRADTQYF
DNA: TGTGCCACCAGCAGGGAGGGGCACCGGGCCGATACGCAGTATTTT

J: TRBJ2-5
D: NA
size: NA
V: TRBV5-5
CDR3: CASSLDGSDGETQYF
DNA: TGTGCCAGCAGCTTGGACGGGAGCGATGGGGAGACCCAGTACTTC